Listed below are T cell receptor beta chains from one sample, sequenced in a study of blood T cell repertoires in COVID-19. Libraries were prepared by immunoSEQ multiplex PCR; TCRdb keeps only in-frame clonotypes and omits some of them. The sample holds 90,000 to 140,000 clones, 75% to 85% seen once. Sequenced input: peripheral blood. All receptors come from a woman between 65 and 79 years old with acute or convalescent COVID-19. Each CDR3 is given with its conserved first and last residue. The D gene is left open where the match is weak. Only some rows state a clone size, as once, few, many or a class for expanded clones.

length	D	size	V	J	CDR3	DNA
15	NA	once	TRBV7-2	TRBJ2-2	CASSSAVASSGELFF	TGTGCCAGCAGCTCAGCGGTGGCTAGCTCCGGGGAGCTGTTTTTT
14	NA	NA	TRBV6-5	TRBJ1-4	CASSYFRSSEKLFF	TGTGCCAGCAGTTACTTTCGGAGCAGTGAAAAACTGTTTTTT
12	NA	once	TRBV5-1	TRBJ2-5	CASSQTGETQYF	TGCGCCAGCAGCCAAACGGGAGAGACCCAGTACTTC
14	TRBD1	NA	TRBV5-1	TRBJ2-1	CASSAGTVDNEQFF	TGCGCCAGCAGCGCCGGGACAGTGGACAATGAGCAGTTCTTC
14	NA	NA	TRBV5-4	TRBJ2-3	CASSLAAGTDTQYF	TGTGCCAGCAGCTTGGCTGCGGGCACAGATACGCAGTATTTT
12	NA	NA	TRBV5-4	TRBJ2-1	CASSLATTNYVF	TGTGCCAGCAGCTTGGCCACCACTAACTATGTCTTC
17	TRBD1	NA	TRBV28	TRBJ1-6	CASSLQGASSYNSPLHF	TGTGCCAGCAGTTTACAGGGGGCTAGCTCCTATAATTCACCCCTCCACTTT
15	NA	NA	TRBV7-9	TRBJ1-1	CASSLQKGGNTEAFF	TGTGCCAGCAGCTTGCAAAAAGGGGGGAACACTGAAGCTTTCTTT
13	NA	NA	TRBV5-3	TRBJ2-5	CAPLSLLQETQYF	TGTGCCCCCCTTAGTCTCCTCCAAGAGACCCAGTACTTC
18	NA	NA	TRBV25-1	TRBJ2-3	CASSDQPPGTGRGDTQYF	TGTGCCAGCAGTGATCAACCCCCCGGGACTGGTCGAGGAGATACGCAGTATTTT
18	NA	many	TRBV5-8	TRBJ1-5	CASSLVFPWASSNQPQHF	TGTGCCAGCAGCTTGGTCTTCCCCTGGGCCAGTAGCAATCAGCCCCAGCATTTT
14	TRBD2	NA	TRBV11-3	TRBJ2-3	CASSRGGRADTQYF	TGTGCCAGCAGCCGGGGCGGGAGGGCAGATACGCAGTATTTT
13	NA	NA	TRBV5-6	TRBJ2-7	CASSSDSSYEQYF	TGTGCCAGCAGTTCGGACAGCTCCTACGAGCAGTACTTC
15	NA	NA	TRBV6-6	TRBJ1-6	CASSWGGGGNSPLHF	TGTGCCAGCAGTTGGGGGGGAGGGGGGAATTCACCCCTCCACTTT
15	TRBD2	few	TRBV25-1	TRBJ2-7	CASSLERESVNEQYF	TGTGCCAGCAGTCTTGAGCGGGAGAGCGTGAACGAGCAGTACTTC
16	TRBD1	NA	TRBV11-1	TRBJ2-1	CASSPRRDRGRDEQFF	TGTGCCAGCAGCCCACGCCGGGACAGGGGGCGGGATGAGCAGTTCTTC
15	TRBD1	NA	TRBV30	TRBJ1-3	CAWSRTGGSGNTIYF	TGTGCCTGGAGTCGCACAGGGGGCTCGGGAAACACCATATATTTT
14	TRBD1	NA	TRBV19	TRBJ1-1	CASSTDRVNTEAFF	TGTGCCAGTAGTACTGACAGGGTGAACACTGAAGCTTTCTTT
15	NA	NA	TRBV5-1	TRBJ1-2	CASSIGQLAVYGYTF	TGCGCCAGCAGCATCGGACAGCTCGCCGTCTATGGCTACACCTTC
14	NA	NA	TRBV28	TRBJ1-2	CASRLQGSDYGYTF	TGTGCCAGCAGACTACAGGGAAGTGACTATGGCTACACCTTC
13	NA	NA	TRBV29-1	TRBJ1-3	CSVEEASGNTIYF	TGCAGCGTTGAAGAGGCCTCTGGAAACACCATATATTTT
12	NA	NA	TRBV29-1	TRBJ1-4	CSVLDSNEKLFF	TGCAGCGTTCTGGACTCTAATGAAAAACTGTTTTTT
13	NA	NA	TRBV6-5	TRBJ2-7	CASSSGKAYEQYF	TGTGCCAGCAGTTCGGGGAAAGCCTACGAGCAGTACTTC
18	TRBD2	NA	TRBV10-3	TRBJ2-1	CAISGPSYGGSSYNEQFF	TGTGCCATCAGTGGACCCTCTTACGGGGGGAGCTCCTACAATGAGCAGTTCTTC
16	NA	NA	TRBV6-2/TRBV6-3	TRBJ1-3	CASSYSRQESGNTIYF	TGTGCCAGCAGTTACTCTCGACAAGAATCTGGAAACACCATATATTTT
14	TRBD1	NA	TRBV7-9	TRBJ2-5	CASSPTGRQETQYF	TGTGCCAGCAGTCCGACAGGGCGCCAAGAGACCCAGTACTTC
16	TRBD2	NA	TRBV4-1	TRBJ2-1	CASSQSTSGWYNEQFF	TGCGCCAGCAGCCAATCGACTAGCGGGTGGTACAATGAGCAGTTCTTC
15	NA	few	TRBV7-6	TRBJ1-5	CASSLFAGPNQPQHF	TGTGCCAGCAGCTTATTCGCAGGGCCCAATCAGCCCCAGCATTTT
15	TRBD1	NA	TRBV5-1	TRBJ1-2	CASSPAGTESYGYTF	TGCGCCAGCAGCCCTGCAGGGACAGAGAGCTATGGCTACACCTTC
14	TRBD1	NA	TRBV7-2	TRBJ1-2	CASSHGTEVYGYTF	TGTGCCAGCAGCCACGGGACAGAGGTGTATGGCTACACCTTC
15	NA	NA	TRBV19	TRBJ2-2	CASRSGQGSSGELFF	TGTGCCAGTAGGTCCGGGCAGGGCTCTTCCGGGGAGCTGTTTTTT
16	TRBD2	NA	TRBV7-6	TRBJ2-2	CASSVSGGTNTGELFF	TGTGCCAGCAGCGTTAGCGGGGGGACTAACACCGGGGAGCTGTTTTTT
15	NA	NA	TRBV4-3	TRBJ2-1	CASSFRFPPYNEQFF	TGCGCCAGCAGTTTCAGGTTTCCTCCCTACAATGAGCAGTTCTTC
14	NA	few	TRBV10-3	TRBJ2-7	CAISESRASYEQYF	TGTGCCATCAGTGAGTCCAGGGCTTCCTACGAGCAGTACTTC
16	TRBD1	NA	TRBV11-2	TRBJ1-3	CASSPIRGRSGNTIYF	TGTGCCAGCAGCCCGATCAGGGGGAGGTCTGGAAACACCATATATTTT
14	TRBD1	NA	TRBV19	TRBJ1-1	CASRGQGSVTEAFF	TGTGCCAGTAGGGGACAGGGGTCTGTCACTGAAGCTTTCTTT
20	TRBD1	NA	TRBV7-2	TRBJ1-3	CASSLATGTGIGPRRNTIYF	TGTGCCAGCAGCTTAGCGACCGGGACAGGGATTGGTCCACGCCGAAACACCATATATTTT
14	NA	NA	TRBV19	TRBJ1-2	CASSILDSIYGYTF	TGTGCCAGTAGTATTTTGGACAGCATCTATGGCTACACCTTC
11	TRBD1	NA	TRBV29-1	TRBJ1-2	CSVGTGGGYTF	TGCAGCGTGGGGACAGGGGGTGGCTACACCTTC
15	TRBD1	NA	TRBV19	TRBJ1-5	CASNLDRGSNQPQHF	TGTGCCAGTAACCTGGACAGGGGTAGCAATCAGCCCCAGCATTTT